Listed below are T cell receptor beta chains from one sample, sequenced in a study of shared clonotypes between healthy human individuals. Profiling relied on immunoSEQ multiplex PCR, and the TCRdb table lists in-frame clones only, not all of them. The table includes 230,000 or so clones, about 65% detected once. Specimen: memory CD4+ T cells sorted from blood. Receptor source: a man aged 25 to 40 in good health. CDR3s include the opening cysteine and the closing phenylalanine or tryptophan. A D gene is named only where the DNA matches it firmly. Only some rows state a clone size, as once, few, many or a class for expanded clones.

D: .; V: TRBV29-1; J: TRBJ2-5; size: .; DNA: TGCAGCGTTGAGGAGGAAGAGACCCAGTACTTC; CDR3: CSVEEEETQYF
D: .; V: TRBV5-8; J: TRBJ2-1; size: .; DNA: TGTGCCAGCAGCTTGTTTAGCGGAGATAACAATGAGCAGTTCTTC; CDR3: CASSLFSGDNNEQFF
D: TRBD2; V: TRBV5-1; J: TRBJ2-7; size: .; DNA: TGCGCCAGCAGCTTGAGGTCTGGGACTAGCGGGACTTCCTACGAGCAGTACTTC; CDR3: CASSLRSGTSGTSYEQYF
D: TRBD2; V: TRBV7-9; J: TRBJ2-7; size: .; DNA: TGTGCCAGCAGCTTAGTAAGCGGGGGGAATGTCTACGAGCAGTACTTC; CDR3: CASSLVSGGNVYEQYF
D: .; V: TRBV29-1; J: TRBJ2-3; size: once; DNA: TGCAGCGCGGAGCCCGGGGGCGCAGATACGCAGTATTTT; CDR3: CSAEPGGADTQYF
D: TRBD2; V: TRBV4-3; J: TRBJ2-1; size: .; DNA: TGCGCCAGCAGCCAAGACCCGGGACTAGGGGGTTGGGGTGAGCAGTTCTTC; CDR3: CASSQDPGLGGWGEQFF
D: .; V: TRBV18; J: TRBJ2-5; size: .; DNA: TGTGCCAGCTCTCTACAGGGTCCACAAGAGACCCAGTACTTC; CDR3: CASSLQGPQETQYF
D: TRBD1; V: TRBV6-1; J: TRBJ2-3; size: .; DNA: TGTGCCAGCAGTGAGGCCGCGGGATGGGGACAGGGGGTGGCAGATACGCAGTATTTT; CDR3: CASSEAAGWGQGVADTQYF
D: .; V: TRBV5-6; J: TRBJ2-7; size: .; DNA: TGTGCCTCCGGGGGCCCAATCACCTACGAGCAGTACTTC; CDR3: CASGGPITYEQYF
D: TRBD1; V: TRBV5-1; J: TRBJ1-2; size: few; DNA: TGCGCCAGCAGCCTAGGACAGGTGACCCAATATTATGATGGCTACACCTTC; CDR3: CASSLGQVTQYYDGYTF
D: TRBD2; V: TRBV7-8; J: TRBJ2-5; size: .; DNA: TGTGCCAGCAGCTTAGAGGGACTAGCGGAGACCCAGTACTTC; CDR3: CASSLEGLAETQYF
D: TRBD2; V: TRBV7-2; J: TRBJ2-1; size: .; DNA: TGTGCCAGCAGCTTAGCCCCTCAGGGAGGGTCTGGTCTAGGGCAGTTCTTC; CDR3: CASSLAPQGGSGLGQFF
D: TRBD1; V: TRBV7-3; J: TRBJ2-7; size: many; DNA: TGTGCCAGCAGCTTGTCAGGGGGCAACGACGAGCAGTACTTC; CDR3: CASSLSGGNDEQYF
D: TRBD2; V: TRBV6-1; J: TRBJ2-7; size: .; DNA: TGTGCCAGCAGTGAAGAACTAGCGGGGCCCTACGAGCAGTACTTC; CDR3: CASSEELAGPYEQYF
D: .; V: TRBV7-2; J: TRBJ2-7; size: few; DNA: TGTGCCAGCAGCTCTGATGTCGGGGGAGTTCTGAGCTACGAGCAGTACTTC; CDR3: CASSSDVGGVLSYEQYF
D: .; V: TRBV21-1; J: TRBJ1-2; size: .; DNA: TGTGCCAGCCTCCTGGGCCTATGGCTATATGGCTACACCTTC; CDR3: CASLLGLWLYGYTF
D: .; V: TRBV6-6; J: TRBJ2-5; size: few; DNA: TGTGCCAGCAGTGGTCAAAGCGTGGCCCAAGAGACCCAGTACTTC; CDR3: CASSGQSVAQETQYF
D: TRBD2; V: TRBV5-1; J: TRBJ2-5; size: .; DNA: TGCGCCAGCAGCGGCGAGGGACTAGGGAAGCAAGAGACCCAGTACTTC; CDR3: CASSGEGLGKQETQYF